This T cell receptor beta chain was retrieved from a study of shared clonotypes between healthy human individuals. Study-level background: A donor's plate count was three for CD4 naive and three for CD4 memory; CD8 naive had two and CD8 memory one. Study-wide findings and caveats: It was the few donors that limited the genetic and exposure-history diversity represented. Generation probability values for non-shared clonotypes were lower than those for clonotypes shared by all four donors.

Comment on this clone: Its target is not known.

Terminally differentiated effector memory CD45RA+ cells were excluded from the naive CD8 cells, which were CD45RO-negative and positively selected for CCR7. All donors qualified as healthy HIV-negative adults and had experienced no recent acute infections or vaccinations. CDR3 length: 13 residues. The V and J ends lost 2 bases and 0 bases respectively, with 5 bases between them. Germline assignment: CDR1 MGHDK and CDR2 SYGVNS. Some clones are missing from TCRdb's copy, which holds only in-frame ones; the method was immunoSEQ multiplex PCR. In the table there are about 2.2 million clones, around 93% of which are singletons.

Material for sequencing was naive CD8+ T cells from PBMCs. The chain carries TRBV25-1 and TRBJ2-7; the D is unclear. This receptor was identified in a man between 18 and 29 years old in good health. Some clones in this sample may be carry-over from other donors' samples. CDR3 protein: CASSERTSYEQYF. CDR3 DNA sequence: TGTGCCAGCAGTGAAAGGACCTCCTACGAGCAGTACTTC.